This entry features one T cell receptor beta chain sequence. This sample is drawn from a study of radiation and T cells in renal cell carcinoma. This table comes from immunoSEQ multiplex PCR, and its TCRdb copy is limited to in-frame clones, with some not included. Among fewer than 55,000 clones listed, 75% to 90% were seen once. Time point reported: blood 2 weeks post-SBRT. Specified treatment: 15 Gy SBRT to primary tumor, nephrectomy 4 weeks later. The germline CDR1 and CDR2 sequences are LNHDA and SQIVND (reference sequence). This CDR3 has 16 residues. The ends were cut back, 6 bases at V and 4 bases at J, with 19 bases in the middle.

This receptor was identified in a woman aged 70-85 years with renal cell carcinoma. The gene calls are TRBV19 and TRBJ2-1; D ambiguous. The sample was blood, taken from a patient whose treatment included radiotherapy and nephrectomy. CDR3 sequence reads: CASSPDLASVYNEQFF. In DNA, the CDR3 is TGTGCCAGTAGCCCAGATCTTGCCTCCGTTTACAATGAGCAGTTCTTC.